Shown below are 11 T cell receptor beta chains from a single sample sequenced in a study of T cells in Graves' hyperthyroidism and ophthalmopathy. Researchers amplified the TCR beta CDR3 regions from RNA transcripts. Initially, a first-round RT-PCR of the TCR CDR3 employed the HTBI primer set. TCRdb passed the multiplex PCR reads through MiXCR, listing each CDR3 protein once. The table records around 420,000 distinct CDR3 sequences, less than 20% of them present only once. Material: blood. Every receptor here comes from a young woman with Graves' hyperthyroidism.

The sample holds many counts of this clonotype. V is TRBV27 and J is TRBJ2-1; D call uncertain. Per germline, CDR1 MNHEY and CDR2 SMNVEV (reference sequence). The CDR3 is 15 amino acids. The V end was cut by 6 bases, the J end by 3 bases, with 15 bases between. CDR3 loop: CASSSLPTSYNEQFF. The DNA of the CDR3 is TGTGCCAGCAGCTCTCTGCCGACCAGCTACAATGAGCAGTTCTTC.

This chain joins TRBV7-9 and TRBJ2-3; D unresolved. Germline CDR1 and CDR2: SEHNR and FQNEAQ (reference sequence). The V gene lost 2 bases and the J gene lost 12 bases, with 12 bases spanning the gap. The CDR3 loop spans 12 amino acids. The CDR3 region is CASSLSWGSQYF. The CDR3 DNA reads TGTGCCAGCAGCTTAAGCTGGGGATCCCAGTATTTT.

This clonotype was observed many times. The chain joins TRBV4-1 to TRBJ2-7; tentative D call: TRBD1 (6 bases). Trimming left V 5 bases short and J 5 bases short, with 10 bases between. CDR3 size: 12 residues. CDR1 and CDR2 from the germline V gene are MGHRA and YSYEKL. The CDR3 loop reads CASSRGWDEQYF. CDR3 DNA sequence: TGCGCCAGCAGCAGGGGGTGGGACGAGCAGTACTTC.

This sequence joins TRBV10-3 and TRBJ2-7, with D possibly called TRBD1 or TRBD2 (5 bases each). Germline-derived CDR1 and CDR2 are ENHRY and SYGVKD. With 4 bases removed from V and 3 bases from J, the gap between germline ends came to 16 bases. There are 15 residues in the CDR3. CDR3 amino acids: CAISVGGRGVYEQYF. The CDR3 bases are TGTGCCATCAGTGTGGGCGGCCGAGGGGTCTACGAGCAGTACTTC.

This chain joins TRBV15 and TRBJ1-2; D not resolved. Germline assignment: CDR1 LNHNV and CDR2 YYDKDF (reference sequence). The CDR3 covers 14 residues. Trimming shortened V by 1 base and J by 6 bases, and 12 bases separated the two germline ends. CDR3 sequence reads: CATSRAERRNGYTF. In DNA form, the CDR3 reads TGTGCCACCAGCAGAGCGGAGCGGAGAAATGGCTACACCTTC.

This clonotype was observed a handful of times. The chain couples TRBV5-8 to TRBJ2-5; D perhaps matches TRBD2 (6 bases). The CDR3 contains 18 residues. Germline assignment: CDR1 SGHTS and CDR2 YDEGEE. V was trimmed by 3 bases and J by 4 bases, leaving 25 bases between them. CDR3 in DNA: TGTGCCAGCAGCTGGGCCAGACTGGGAGGCCTAAGGGGAGAGACCCAGTACTTC. It translates to CASSWARLGGLRGETQYF.

The rearrangement links TRBV19 to TRBJ1-5; D is possibly TRBD1 (5 bases). The V end lost 8 bases, the J end lost 3 bases, and 14 bases lay between the germline ends. The germline V gene encodes CDR1 LNHDA and CDR2 SQIVND (reference sequence). This CDR3 has 14 amino acids. CDR3 amino acids: CASSRDSDNQPQHF. CDR3 nucleotides: TGTGCCAGTTCCAGAGACAGCGACAATCAGCCCCAGCATTTT.

About this clonotype: This may stem from a read error, because a much larger clone lies one nucleotide away. The chain employs TRBV6-5 and TRBJ1-1; D is ambiguous. The germline V gene encodes CDR1 MNHEY and CDR2 SVGAGI. The CDR3 runs to 12 residues. The CDR3 nucleotides are TGTGTCAGCAGTTCTGGGTCCACTGAAGCTTTCTTT. This codes for CVSSSGSTEAFF.

The chain combines TRBV20-1 with TRBJ1-3; perhaps TRBD1 as D (6 bases). Germline V gene sequence: CDR1 DFQATT, CDR2 SNEGSKA (reference sequence). The CDR3 covers 15 residues. With 3 bases removed from V and 4 bases from J, the gap between germline ends came to 16 bases. CDR3 in amino acids: CSARGGGGAGNTIYF. Written as DNA, the CDR3 is TGCAGTGCTAGGGGGGGAGGGGGAGCAGGAAACACCATATATTTT.

In this sample, this clonotype turned up many times. The rearrangement links TRBV27 to TRBJ2-1; 10 bases map to TRBD1. CDR1 is MNHEY, CDR2 SMNVEV, per germline (reference sequence). The junction had 16 bases not matched to a gene; V was cut back by 9 bases and J by 5 bases. CDR3 length equals 17 residues. This chain's CDR3 is CARLSGQGMWQNNEQFF. For the CDR3, the DNA is TGTGCCAGGCTGTCGGGACAGGGGATGTGGCAGAACAATGAGCAGTTCTTC.

This clonotype was observed many times. The rearrangement joins TRBV12-5 to TRBJ1-2; 11 nucleotides line up with TRBD1. CDR3 length equals 18 residues. The V gene end was trimmed by 1 base and the J gene end by 5 bases; junction bases not matched to a gene: 12. Germline-derived CDR1 and CDR2 are LGHNT and FRNRAP. CDR3 sequence (DNA): TGTGCTAGTGGTTTGGACCTCCCCGGGACAGGGGGAAAGTATGGCTACACCTTC. Protein sequence: CASGLDLPGTGGKYGYTF.